Below, 15 T cell receptor beta chains from the same sample are listed, as sequenced in a study of OX40 agonist ivuxolimab in advanced cancers. TCRdb keeps only in-frame clones here, not all; method: immunoSEQ multiplex PCR. Here the sample spans 13,000 to 15,000 clones, over 75% being singletons. Sequencing was performed on CD4+ or CD8+ T cells sorted from blood, taken in a trial of the OX40 agonist ivuxolimab. The receptors were gathered from an adult with an advanced solid tumor such as melanoma, head and neck, liver or kidney cancer.

This clone rates as medium-sized. The V gene is TRBV5-4, the J gene TRBJ1-2; D is undetermined. The CDR3 loop spans 11 amino acids. Germline values: CDR1 SGHNT, CDR2 YYREEE (reference sequence). The V and J ends lost 4 bases and 7 bases respectively, with 8 bases between them. The DNA for the CDR3 is TGTGCCAGCAGCAGCCGGGGTGGCTACACCTTC. Translated: CASSSRGGYTF.

The gene calls are TRBV30 and TRBJ2-7; weak D call: TRBD1 (7 bases). The germline V gene encodes CDR1 GTSNPN and CDR2 SVGIG (reference sequence). Trimming removed 5 bases at V and 1 base at J, with 12 bases between. The CDR3 consists of 13 residues. The CDR3 protein is CAWAGTDSYEQYF. The CDR3, as DNA: TGTGCCTGGGCGGGGACAGATTCCTACGAGCAGTACTTC. The full variable domain, its missing parts supplied by reference TRBV30 and TRBJ2-7, is SQTIHQWPATLVQPVGSPLSLECTVEGTSNPNLYWYRQAAGRGLQLLFYSVGIGQISSEVPQNLSASRPQDRQFILSSKKLLLSDSGFYLCAWAGTDSYEQYFGPGTRLTVT.

This clone has more than one count but fewer than ten. The chain recombines TRBV27 with TRBJ2-4; D tentatively fits TRBD1 or TRBD2 (5 bases each). CDR3 length: 11 residues. The germline V gene encodes CDR1 MNHEY and CDR2 SMNVEV (reference sequence). Deletions cut 5 bases from V and 12 bases from J, with 11 bases between. This chain's CDR3 is CASSQGTTQYF. The CDR3 DNA reads as TGTGCCAGCAGTCAAGGGACGACTCAGTACTTC.

The table lists this clone with a count of one. This chain links TRBV7-2 with TRBJ1-5; D gene uncertain. The V end lost 1 base, the J end lost 4 bases, and 8 bases lay between the germline ends. The CDR3 loop spans 14 amino acids. CDR1 is SGHTA and CDR2 is FQGNSA in the germline V gene. CDR3 coding DNA: TGTGCCAGCAGCTTAGTTTCCGGGAATCAGCCCCAGCATTTT. Protein sequence: CASSLVSGNQPQHF.

V gene TRBV29-1 combines with J gene TRBJ2-1; a possible D gene is TRBD1 (6 bases). This CDR3 contains 13 residues. V was cut by 4 bases and J by 7 bases, with 14 bases left in between. The germline V gene encodes CDR1 SQVTM and CDR2 ANQGSEA. The CDR3 reads CSVVGRQGNEQFF. Written as DNA, the CDR3 is TGCAGCGTTGTAGGTAGGCAGGGGAATGAGCAGTTCTTC.

CDR3 residues: CASSQDLLAGETQYF. The CDR3 bases are TGTGCCAGCAGCCAAGATTTGTTAGCGGGAGAGACCCAGTACTTC. The chain uses TRBV4-2 and TRBJ2-5; the match to TRBD2 covers 7 bases. The junction had 5 bases not matched to a gene; V was cut back by 0 bases and J by 4 bases. This CDR3 is 15 amino acids long. CDR1 is LGHNA and CDR2 is YNFKEQ in the germline V gene.

The gene calls are TRBV5-4 and TRBJ1-2; TRBD1 matches 8 bases. CDR3 size: 15 residues. The ends lost 4 bases at V and 7 bases at J; junction bases unmatched: 12. CDR1 is SGHNT, CDR2 YYREEE, per germline (reference sequence). The CDR3 loop reads CASSLNVDRGGGYTF. In nucleotides, the CDR3 is TGTGCCAGCAGCCTCAACGTAGACAGGGGCGGTGGCTACACCTTC.

The J gene is TRBJ1-2, the V gene TRBV19; TRBD1 is a possible D gene (5 bases). V was shortened by 1 base and J by 6 bases, with 12 bases between the two germline ends. CDR1 and CDR2 from the germline V gene are LNHDA and SQIVND (reference sequence). The CDR3 runs to 14 residues. Here the CDR3 reads CASSIVEGGDGYTF. CDR3 sequence (DNA): TGTGCCAGTAGTATAGTGGAGGGAGGGGATGGCTACACCTTC.

The chain recombines TRBV9 with TRBJ2-2, with 9 nucleotides matching TRBD1. Germline V CDR1 and CDR2: SGDLS, YYNGEE. V was pared by 4 bases and J by 5 bases, with 12 bases of the junction left unmatched. The CDR3 covers 17 residues. CDR3 in amino acids: CASSSHRDRAQTGELFF. In DNA, the CDR3 is TGTGCCAGCAGCTCGCACCGGGACAGGGCTCAAACCGGGGAGCTGTTTTTT.

This clone was seen a few times. This rearrangement joins TRBV28 to TRBJ1-2, with 12 bases lining up with TRBD1. The germline V gene has CDR1 MDHEN and CDR2 SYDVKM. The V gene end was trimmed by 5 bases and the J gene end by 3 bases; junction bases not matched to a gene: 13. The CDR3 consists of 18 residues. In DNA, the CDR3 is TGTGCCAGCAGTCTCCTCTCCCGGGGACAGGGGGCGGACTATGGCTACACCTTC. Its translation is CASSLLSRGQGADYGYTF.

The rearrangement uses TRBV7-3 and TRBJ2-1; 7 bases match TRBD2. The CDR3 is made up of 15 amino acids. Unmatched junction bases numbered 7, after V lost 4 bases and J lost 4 bases. Germline V gene data show CDR1 as SGHTA and CDR2 as FQGTGA. This chain's CDR3 is CASSYEAGPYNEQFF. As DNA, the CDR3 is TGTGCCAGCAGCTATGAAGCGGGGCCATACAATGAGCAGTTCTTC.

The rearrangement links TRBV6-1 to TRBJ2-3; a possible D gene is TRBD1 (6 bases). V lost 7 bases to trimming and J lost 6 bases, with 11 bases between them. The CDR3 totals 12 residues. CDR1 is MNHNS, CDR2 SASEGT, per germline. CDR3 amino acids: CASTYREDTQYF. CDR3 coding DNA: TGTGCCAGCACTTACAGGGAGGATACGCAGTATTTT.

The table lists this clone with a few counts. This chain joins TRBV9 and TRBJ2-5, with 7 bases aligning to TRBD2. CDR3 size: 15 residues. Germline CDR1 and CDR2: SGDLS and YYNGEE. J gave up 5 bases and V 4 bases, and 11 bases lay outside the gene matches. The CDR3 DNA sequence: TGTGCCAGCAGCTTCACGGGGACTACGTCGGAGACCCAGTACTTC. Protein: CASSFTGTTSETQYF.

The chain carries TRBV11-2 and TRBJ2-5; D unresolved. Germline CDR1 SGHAT, CDR2 FQNNGV. Trimming shortened V by 1 base and J by 1 base, and 7 bases separated the two germline ends. There are 14 residues in the CDR3. For the CDR3, the DNA is TGTGCCAGCAGCTTAGCTTATTTCCAAGAGACCCAGTACTTC. Translation gives CASSLAYFQETQYF.

This chain links TRBV5-1 with TRBJ1-5; D may be TRBD1 (5 bases). The germline V gene encodes CDR1 SGHRS and CDR2 YFSETQ. The V and J ends lost 5 bases and 3 bases respectively, with 15 bases between them. The CDR3 runs to 15 residues. CDR3 protein: CASRPTEGNNQPQHF. In DNA, the CDR3 is TGCGCCAGCAGGCCGACAGAAGGGAACAATCAGCCCCAGCATTTT.